Listed below are T cell receptor beta chains from one sample, sequenced in a study of blood T cell repertoires in COVID-19. Assay: immunoSEQ multiplex PCR; the TCRdb copy retains only in-frame clones and omits some. The sample includes under 95,000 clones, roughly 92% of them seen just once. Sequences were obtained from peripheral blood. All receptors derive from a man aged 50 or older with COVID-19, enrolled during active disease. CDR3s include the opening cysteine and the closing phenylalanine or tryptophan. The order of the fields is clone size, V gene, D gene, J gene, CDR3 protein, CDR3 DNA. The D gene is left open where the match is weak. Only part of the rows carry a size: once, few, many, or a class if the clone is expanded.

>.|TRBV18|.|TRBJ2-1
CASSPPTGSYNEQFF
TGTGCCAGCTCACCCCCGACAGGTTCCTACAATGAGCAGTTCTTC
>.|TRBV5-4|TRBD2|TRBJ2-1
CASSSKTSAHYLTSYNEQFF
TGTGCCAGCAGCTCCAAAACTAGCGCCCACTATCTTACCTCCTACAATGAGCAGTTCTTC
>.|TRBV7-3|TRBD2|TRBJ2-1
CASSQTGTSRYNEQFF
TGTGCCAGCAGCCAAACCGGGACTAGTCGTTACAATGAGCAGTTCTTC
>.|TRBV7-2|TRBD1|TRBJ1-5
CASSPTGDSNQPQHF
TGTGCCAGCAGCCCAACAGGGGATAGCAATCAGCCCCAGCATTTT
>.|TRBV7-2|TRBD1|TRBJ1-5
CASSPRTGDTQPQHF
TGTGCCAGCAGCCCTAGGACAGGGGACACTCAGCCCCAGCATTTT
>.|TRBV4-1|TRBD2|TRBJ2-3
CASLRLAGAEDTQYF
TGCGCCAGTTTAAGACTAGCGGGAGCTGAAGATACGCAGTATTTT
>once|TRBV7-8|TRBD2|TRBJ2-3
CASSAPIAGAVVDTQYF
TGTGCCAGCAGCGCACCCATAGCGGGAGCTGTTGTAGATACGCAGTATTTT
>.|TRBV2|TRBD1|TRBJ1-1
CASKNRGYTEAFF
TGTGCCAGCAAAAACAGGGGGTACACTGAAGCTTTCTTT
>.|TRBV28|.|TRBJ2-3
CASTPHEGRGKDTQYF
TGTGCCAGCACCCCCCACGAGGGAAGGGGGAAAGATACGCAGTATTTT
>.|TRBV24-1|.|TRBJ1-5
CATSAGQVGQPQHF
TGTGCCACCAGTGCTGGGCAGGTGGGCCAGCCCCAGCATTTT
>medium-sized|TRBV7-2|.|TRBJ2-2
CASSLAPKDTSNTGELFF
TGTGCCAGCAGCTTAGCCCCGAAGGACACCTCGAACACCGGGGAGCTGTTTTTT
>.|TRBV19|TRBD1|TRBJ2-5
CASSIKQGARKEQETQYF
TGTGCCAGTAGTATTAAACAGGGGGCCCGGAAAGAACAAGAGACCCAGTACTTC
>.|TRBV10-3|TRBD2|TRBJ2-3
CAISEAAGGVTDTQYF
TGTGCCATCAGTGAGGCAGCGGGAGGGGTGACAGATACGCAGTATTTT
>.|TRBV19|.|TRBJ2-7
CASSREQKYEQYF
TGTGCCAGTAGTCGAGAACAGAAATACGAGCAGTACTTC
>.|TRBV9|TRBD2|TRBJ2-1
CASSVDLREMNEQFF
TGTGCCAGCAGCGTAGATCTGCGGGAGATGAATGAGCAGTTCTTC
>.|TRBV19|TRBD1|TRBJ2-7
CASSPTGTGGAGLSYEQYF
TGTGCCAGTAGTCCAACCGGGACAGGGGGCGCGGGTCTGTCCTACGAGCAGTACTTC
>.|TRBV7-9|TRBD1|TRBJ1-4
CASSTRDRSTNEKLFF
TGTGCCAGCAGCACCCGGGACAGGTCAACTAATGAAAAACTGTTTTTT
>.|TRBV6-5|TRBD1|TRBJ2-2
CASDGTGGTGELFF
TGTGCCAGTGACGGGACAGGGGGCACCGGGGAGCTGTTTTTT
>.|TRBV3-1/TRBV3-2|.|TRBJ2-1
CASSQERRLVWSYNEQFF
TGTGCCAGCAGCCAAGAAAGGAGACTAGTTTGGAGTTACAATGAGCAGTTCTTC
>.|TRBV5-4|TRBD2|TRBJ2-1
CASSFPVAGDNEQFF
TGTGCCAGCAGCTTCCCGGTAGCGGGGGACAATGAGCAGTTCTTC
>.|TRBV7-9|TRBD1|TRBJ2-5
CASRFGTAQETQYF
TGTGCCAGCAGATTCGGGACAGCTCAAGAGACCCAGTACTTC
>.|TRBV9|.|TRBJ2-2
CASSVGGRNTGELFF
TGTGCCAGCAGCGTAGGAGGGCGGAACACCGGGGAGCTGTTTTTT
>.|TRBV4-1|.|TRBJ1-5
CASSQDPSQGRALQPQHF
TGCGCCAGCAGCCAAGATCCCAGCCAAGGGAGAGCCCTCCAGCCCCAGCATTTT
>.|TRBV6-6|.|TRBJ2-1
CASRPREPHEQFF
TGTGCCAGCAGGCCCAGGGAACCCCATGAGCAGTTCTTC
>.|TRBV11-2|.|TRBJ2-7
CASSLGDSAYYEQYF
TGTGCCAGCAGCTTAGGAGATAGCGCCTACTACGAGCAGTACTTC
>.|TRBV6-6|TRBD1|TRBJ2-7
CASSPRTGASYEQYF
TGTGCCAGCAGTCCCCGGACAGGAGCCTCCTACGAGCAGTACTTC